This entry describes one T cell receptor beta chain. The record originates from a study of blood T cell repertoires in COVID-19. Assay: immunoSEQ multiplex PCR; the TCRdb copy retains only in-frame clones and omits some. In the table there are under 250,000 clones, 86% of which are singletons. CDR1 is MDHEN and CDR2 is SYDVKM in the germline V gene. Germline trimming cut 3 bases from V and 5 bases from J; bases unmatched to any gene: 7. The CDR3 loop spans 16 amino acids. This receptor was identified in a woman older than 75 with COVID-19, enrolled during active disease. The J gene is TRBJ1-5, the V gene TRBV28, with TRBD1 matching over 10 bases. The sample taken for sequencing was peripheral blood. CDR3 in amino acids: CASSFTGQGGDQPQHF. The CDR3 nucleotides are TGTGCCAGCAGTTTCACCGGACAGGGGGGAGATCAGCCCCAGCATTTT. Using reference TRBV28 and TRBJ1-5 for the parts outside the CDR3, the full variable domain is DVKVTQSSRYLVKRTGEKVFLECVQDMDHENMFWYRQDPGLGLRLIYFSYDVKMKEKGDIPEGYSVSREKKERFSLILESASTNQTSMYLCASSFTGQGGDQPQHFGDGTRLSIL.